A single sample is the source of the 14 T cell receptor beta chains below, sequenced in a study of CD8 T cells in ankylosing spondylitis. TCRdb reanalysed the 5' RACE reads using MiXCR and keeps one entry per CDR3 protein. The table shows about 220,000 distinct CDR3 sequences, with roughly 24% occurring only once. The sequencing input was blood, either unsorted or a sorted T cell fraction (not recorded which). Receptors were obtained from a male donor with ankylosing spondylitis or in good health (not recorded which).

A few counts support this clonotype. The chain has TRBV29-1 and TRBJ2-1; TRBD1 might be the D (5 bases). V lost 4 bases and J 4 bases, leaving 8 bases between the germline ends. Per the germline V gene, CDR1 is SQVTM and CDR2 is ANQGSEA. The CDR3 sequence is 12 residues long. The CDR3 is CSVVRVYNEQFF. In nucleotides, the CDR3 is TGCAGCGTTGTCAGGGTTTACAATGAGCAGTTCTTC.

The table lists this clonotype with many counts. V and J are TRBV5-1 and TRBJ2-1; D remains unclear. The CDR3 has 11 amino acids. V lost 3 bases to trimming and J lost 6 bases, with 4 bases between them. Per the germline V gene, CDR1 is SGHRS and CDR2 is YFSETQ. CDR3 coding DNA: TGCGCCAGCAGCTCTCTCAATGAGCAGTTCTTC. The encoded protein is CASSSLNEQFF.

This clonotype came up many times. This chain's CDR3 is CASTLDGPTYEQYF. CDR3 DNA: TGTGCCAGCACCCTGGACGGGCCAACCTACGAGCAGTACTTC. The chain combines TRBV6-2 or TRBV6-3 with TRBJ2-7, with D uncertain. With 7 bases removed from V and 2 bases from J, the gap between germline ends came to 15 bases. From germline, CDR1 is MNHEY and CDR2 SVGEGT. This CDR3 is built from 14 residues.

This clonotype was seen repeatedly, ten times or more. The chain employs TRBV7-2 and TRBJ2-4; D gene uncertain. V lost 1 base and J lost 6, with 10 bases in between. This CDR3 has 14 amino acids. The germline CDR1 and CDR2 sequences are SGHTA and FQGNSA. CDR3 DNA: TGTGCCAGCAGCTTAGATTTTAACAGAAACATTCAGTACTTC. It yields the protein CASSLDFNRNIQYF.

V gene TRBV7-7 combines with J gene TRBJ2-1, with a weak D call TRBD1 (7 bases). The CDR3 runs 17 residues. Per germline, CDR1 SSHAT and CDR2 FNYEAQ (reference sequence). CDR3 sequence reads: CASSSGVQGGGPGEQFF. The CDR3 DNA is TGTGCTAGCTCCTCCGGGGTGCAGGGGGGTGGCCCGGGTGAGCAGTTCTTC.

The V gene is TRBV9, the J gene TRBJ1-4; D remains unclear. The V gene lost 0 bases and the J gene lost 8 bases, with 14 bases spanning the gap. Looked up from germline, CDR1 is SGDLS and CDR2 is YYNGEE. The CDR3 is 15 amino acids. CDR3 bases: TGTGCCAGCAGCGTAGGCGACGTTCGGTCCGAAAAACTGTTTTTT. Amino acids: CASSVGDVRSEKLFF.

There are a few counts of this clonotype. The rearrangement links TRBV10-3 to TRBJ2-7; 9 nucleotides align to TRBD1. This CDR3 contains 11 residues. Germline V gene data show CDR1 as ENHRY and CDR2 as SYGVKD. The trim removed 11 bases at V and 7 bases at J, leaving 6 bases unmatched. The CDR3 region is CAATGGGEQYF. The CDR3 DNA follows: TGTGCCGCGACAGGGGGGGGGGAGCAGTACTTC.

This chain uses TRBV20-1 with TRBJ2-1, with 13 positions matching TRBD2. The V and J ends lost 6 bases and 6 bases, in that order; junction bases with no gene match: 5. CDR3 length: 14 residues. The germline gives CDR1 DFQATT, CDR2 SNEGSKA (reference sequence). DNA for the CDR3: TGCAGTGCACAACTAGCGGGGGGGTTCAATGAGCAGTTCTTC. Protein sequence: CSAQLAGGFNEQFF.

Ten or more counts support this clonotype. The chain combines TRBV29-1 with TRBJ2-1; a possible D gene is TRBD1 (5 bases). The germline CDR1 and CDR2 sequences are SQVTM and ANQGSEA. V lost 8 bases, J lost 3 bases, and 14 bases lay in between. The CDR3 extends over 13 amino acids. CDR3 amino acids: CSPLVQGYNEQFF. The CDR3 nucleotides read TGCAGCCCCCTAGTCCAGGGCTACAATGAGCAGTTCTTC.

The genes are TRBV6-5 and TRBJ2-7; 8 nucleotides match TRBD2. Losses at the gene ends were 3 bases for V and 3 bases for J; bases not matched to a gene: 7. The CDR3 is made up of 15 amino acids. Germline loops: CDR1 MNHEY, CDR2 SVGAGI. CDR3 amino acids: CASSYASSGSYEQYF. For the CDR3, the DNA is TGTGCCAGCAGTTATGCTTCCAGCGGGAGCTACGAGCAGTACTTC.

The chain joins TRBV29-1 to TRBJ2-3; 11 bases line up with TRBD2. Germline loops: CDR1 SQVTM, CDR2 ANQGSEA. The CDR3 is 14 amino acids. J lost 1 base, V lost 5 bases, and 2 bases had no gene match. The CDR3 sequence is CSVTSGSGTDTQYF. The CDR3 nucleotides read TGCAGCGTTACTAGCGGGAGTGGCACAGATACGCAGTATTTT.

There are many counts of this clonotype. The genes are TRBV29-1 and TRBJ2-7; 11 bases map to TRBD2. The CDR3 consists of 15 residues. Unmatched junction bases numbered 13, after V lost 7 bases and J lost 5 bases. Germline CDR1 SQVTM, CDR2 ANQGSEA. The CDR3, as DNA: TGCAGCGGAATGACTAGCGGGGCCTCGGGTGACGAGCAGTACTTC. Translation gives CSGMTSGASGDEQYF.

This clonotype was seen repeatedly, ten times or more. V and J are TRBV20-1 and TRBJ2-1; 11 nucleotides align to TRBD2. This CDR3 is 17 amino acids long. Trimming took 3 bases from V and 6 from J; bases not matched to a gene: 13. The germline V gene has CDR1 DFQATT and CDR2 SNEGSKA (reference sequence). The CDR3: CSARGTPLAGGSNEQFF. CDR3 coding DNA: TGCAGTGCTAGGGGTACCCCTCTAGCGGGAGGAAGCAATGAGCAGTTCTTC.

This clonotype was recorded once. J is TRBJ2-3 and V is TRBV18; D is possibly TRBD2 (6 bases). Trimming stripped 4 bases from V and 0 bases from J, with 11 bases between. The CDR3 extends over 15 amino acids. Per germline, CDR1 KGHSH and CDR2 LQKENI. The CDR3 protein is CASSLIGGSTDTQYF. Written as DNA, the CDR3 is TGTGCCAGCTCACTAATCGGGGGTAGCACAGATACGCAGTATTTT.